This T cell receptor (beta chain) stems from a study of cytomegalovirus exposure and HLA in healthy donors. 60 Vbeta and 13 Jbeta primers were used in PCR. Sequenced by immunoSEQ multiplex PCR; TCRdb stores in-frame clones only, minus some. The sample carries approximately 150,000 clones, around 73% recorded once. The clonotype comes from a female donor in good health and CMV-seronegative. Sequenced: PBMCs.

The CDR3 region has the DNA TGCAGCGTCGGACCGGCCGGAGGGACTGAAGCTTTCTTT. The encoded protein is CSVGPAGGTEAFF. V usage is TRBV29-1 and J usage is TRBJ1-1; D gene ambiguous. The germline CDR1 and CDR2 sequences are SQVTM and ANQGSEA. Trimming removed 6 bases from V and 5 bases from J, with 16 bases in between. This CDR3 region has 13 residues.